This is a list of T cell receptor beta chains from one sample in a study of Ad26.COV2.S vaccination and SARS-CoV-2 variants. The repertoire was sequenced with immunoSEQ multiplex PCR; TCRdb's copy has only in-frame clones and lacks some. The sample carries approximately 410,000 clones, 92% recorded once. Source: peripheral blood, taken in a trial of Ad26.COV2.S vaccine versus placebo. The receptors shown here come from a person aged 18-65 years who received the Ad26.COV2.S COVID-19 vaccine or a placebo. Each CDR3 is given with its conserved first and last residue. A D gene is named only where the DNA matches it firmly. Not every row has a clone size; where given, it reads once, few, many or a size class.

D gene: NA
V gene: TRBV28
clone size: NA
J gene: TRBJ2-1
CDR3 length: 14
CDR3 DNA: TGTGCCAGCAGTCCCCGACTAGCCTACAATGAGCAGTTCTTC
CDR3 protein: CASSPRLAYNEQFF

D gene: NA
V gene: TRBV2
clone size: few
J gene: TRBJ1-2
CDR3 length: 16
CDR3 DNA: TGTGCCAGCAGTTTAACAGGGAGTAGGACGCTCTATGGCTACACCTTC
CDR3 protein: CASSLTGSRTLYGYTF

D gene: TRBD1
V gene: TRBV4-1
clone size: NA
J gene: TRBJ2-7
CDR3 length: 15
CDR3 DNA: TGCGCCAGCAGCCGACCGACAGGGGGGAAATACGAGCAGTACTTC
CDR3 protein: CASSRPTGGKYEQYF

D gene: NA
V gene: TRBV5-1
clone size: NA
J gene: TRBJ2-7
CDR3 length: 16
CDR3 DNA: TGCGCCAGCAGCTTGGATGGGGGAGTTGGGAACTACGAGCAGTACTTC
CDR3 protein: CASSLDGGVGNYEQYF

D gene: NA
V gene: TRBV4-3
clone size: NA
J gene: TRBJ1-5
CDR3 length: 15
CDR3 DNA: TGCGCCAGCAGCCACGGCCAGGGTGGCAATCAGCCCCAGCATTTT
CDR3 protein: CASSHGQGGNQPQHF

D gene: TRBD2
V gene: TRBV11-3
clone size: once
J gene: TRBJ2-3
CDR3 length: 16
CDR3 DNA: TGTGCCAGCAGCCACCGACTAGCGGGGACCGCAGATACGCAGTATTTT
CDR3 protein: CASSHRLAGTADTQYF

D gene: TRBD1
V gene: TRBV10-3
clone size: NA
J gene: TRBJ1-1
CDR3 length: 15
CDR3 DNA: TGTGCCATCAGACCCGGACAGGGGAGTTATACTGAAGCTTTCTTT
CDR3 protein: CAIRPGQGSYTEAFF

D gene: NA
V gene: TRBV9
clone size: NA
J gene: TRBJ1-4
CDR3 length: 19
CDR3 DNA: TGTGCCAGCAGTATCGGGGATTGGGGCGGCCGAGGATTGGGAGAAAAACTGTTTTTT
CDR3 protein: CASSIGDWGGRGLGEKLFF

D gene: TRBD1
V gene: TRBV25-1
clone size: NA
J gene: TRBJ1-1
CDR3 length: 15
CDR3 DNA: TGTGCCAGCACCGACCTTGGACAGGGTTCTGCTGAAGCTTTCTTT
CDR3 protein: CASTDLGQGSAEAFF

D gene: NA
V gene: TRBV18
clone size: NA
J gene: TRBJ1-1
CDR3 length: 13
CDR3 DNA: TGTGCCAGCGAACGATTCGGGAACACTGAAGCTTTCTTT
CDR3 protein: CASERFGNTEAFF

D gene: NA
V gene: TRBV7-2
clone size: NA
J gene: TRBJ2-5
CDR3 length: 13
CDR3 DNA: TGTGCCAGCAGACAGGGAGCGGAAGAGACCCAGTACTTC
CDR3 protein: CASRQGAEETQYF

D gene: NA
V gene: TRBV5-1
clone size: NA
J gene: TRBJ2-1
CDR3 length: 16
CDR3 DNA: TGCGCCAGCAGCTTTCGGGCAGGGTGGCTTGACAATGAGCAGTTCTTC
CDR3 protein: CASSFRAGWLDNEQFF

D gene: TRBD1
V gene: TRBV7-2
clone size: NA
J gene: TRBJ2-4
CDR3 length: 14
CDR3 DNA: TGTGCCAGCAGCTTAGCAGGGGGCGAAAGCATTCAGTACTTC
CDR3 protein: CASSLAGGESIQYF

D gene: TRBD1
V gene: TRBV6-2/TRBV6-3
clone size: NA
J gene: TRBJ1-2
CDR3 length: 14
CDR3 DNA: TGTGCCAGCAGTCGGGACAGGGGTCGATATGGCTACACCTTC
CDR3 protein: CASSRDRGRYGYTF

D gene: TRBD1
V gene: TRBV28
clone size: once
J gene: TRBJ1-2
CDR3 length: 15
CDR3 DNA: TGTGCCAGCAGTGTGCCGGGACAGGGGGCGCGTGGCTACACCTTC
CDR3 protein: CASSVPGQGARGYTF

D gene: NA
V gene: TRBV7-8
clone size: once
J gene: TRBJ1-5
CDR3 length: 14
CDR3 DNA: TGTGCCAGCAGCTACAACAGGGTCTGGCAGCCCCAGCATTTT
CDR3 protein: CASSYNRVWQPQHF

D gene: TRBD1
V gene: TRBV20-1
clone size: NA
J gene: TRBJ1-1
CDR3 length: 10
CDR3 DNA: TGCAGTGCTACGGACAGGGAAGCTTTCTTT
CDR3 protein: CSATDREAFF

D gene: TRBD1
V gene: TRBV5-6
clone size: NA
J gene: TRBJ2-7
CDR3 length: 15
CDR3 DNA: TGTGCCAGCAGCAGTAACAGGGGTCGTATCTACGAGCAGTACTTC
CDR3 protein: CASSSNRGRIYEQYF

D gene: NA
V gene: TRBV5-1
clone size: NA
J gene: TRBJ1-1
CDR3 length: 12
CDR3 DNA: TGCGCCAGCGGGGGGCAAGGCACTGAAGCTTTCTTT
CDR3 protein: CASGGQGTEAFF

D gene: TRBD1
V gene: TRBV19
clone size: NA
J gene: TRBJ2-2
CDR3 length: 17
CDR3 DNA: TGTGCCAGTGGCATCAACCGGGACAGGGGGTGGGCCGGGGAGCTGTTTTTT
CDR3 protein: CASGINRDRGWAGELFF

D gene: TRBD1
V gene: TRBV7-2
clone size: NA
J gene: TRBJ1-2
CDR3 length: 15
CDR3 DNA: TGTGCCAGCAGCCCCCGACAGGGGTGGAGCTATGGCTACACCTTC
CDR3 protein: CASSPRQGWSYGYTF

D gene: NA
V gene: TRBV9
clone size: NA
J gene: TRBJ1-2
CDR3 length: 15
CDR3 DNA: TGTGCCAGCAGCGTAGAGGGCAGGTCCCTTTACGGCTACACCTTC
CDR3 protein: CASSVEGRSLYGYTF

D gene: TRBD1
V gene: TRBV19
clone size: NA
J gene: TRBJ2-5
CDR3 length: 16
CDR3 DNA: TGTGCCAGTAGTATGTGGGCAGGGGGCACTGGAGAGACCCAGTACTTC
CDR3 protein: CASSMWAGGTGETQYF

D gene: NA
V gene: TRBV28
clone size: NA
J gene: TRBJ1-2
CDR3 length: 15
CDR3 DNA: TGTGCCAGCAGCCGTGATTTGACCAGGCTAAGCGGCTACACCTTC
CDR3 protein: CASSRDLTRLSGYTF

D gene: TRBD1
V gene: TRBV28
clone size: NA
J gene: TRBJ2-1
CDR3 length: 15
CDR3 DNA: TGTGCCAGCAGTTTTCAGGGGGCGCCCTACAATGAGCAGTTCTTC
CDR3 protein: CASSFQGAPYNEQFF

D gene: NA
V gene: TRBV29-1
clone size: NA
J gene: TRBJ1-3
CDR3 length: 13
CDR3 DNA: TGCAGCGTTGCTAGGGGAACTGGAAACACCATATATTTT
CDR3 protein: CSVARGTGNTIYF

D gene: NA
V gene: TRBV27
clone size: NA
J gene: TRBJ2-5
CDR3 length: 13
CDR3 DNA: TGTGCCAGCAGTTTTAGAGACCAAGAGACCCAGTACTTC
CDR3 protein: CASSFRDQETQYF

D gene: TRBD1
V gene: TRBV5-4
clone size: NA
J gene: TRBJ2-7
CDR3 length: 14
CDR3 DNA: TGTGCCAGCAGCGCCGGACAGGGGGCTTACGAGCAGTACTTC
CDR3 protein: CASSAGQGAYEQYF

D gene: NA
V gene: TRBV6-5
clone size: NA
J gene: TRBJ2-4
CDR3 length: 14
CDR3 DNA: TGTGCCATGGGGGGGGGACAGGTCACAAACATTCAGTACTTC
CDR3 protein: CAMGGGQVTNIQYF

D gene: TRBD2
V gene: TRBV28
clone size: NA
J gene: TRBJ2-1
CDR3 length: 15
CDR3 DNA: TGTGCCAGCATCAATAGCGGGGGCCTCTACAATGAGCAGTTCTTC
CDR3 protein: CASINSGGLYNEQFF

D gene: NA
V gene: TRBV7-8
clone size: NA
J gene: TRBJ1-1
CDR3 length: 17
CDR3 DNA: TGTGCCAGCAGCTTAAGAGGGACACCTGATATGAACACTGAAGCTTTCTTT
CDR3 protein: CASSLRGTPDMNTEAFF

D gene: TRBD1
V gene: TRBV7-7
clone size: NA
J gene: TRBJ2-5
CDR3 length: 15
CDR3 DNA: TGTGCTAGCAGCTTAACGACAGGGGGCCATGAGACCCAGTACTTC
CDR3 protein: CASSLTTGGHETQYF

D gene: TRBD1
V gene: TRBV5-1
clone size: NA
J gene: TRBJ1-2
CDR3 length: 15
CDR3 DNA: TGCGCCAGCAGCCTGGGGTCTGGGACAGGGGGTGCCGACACCTTC
CDR3 protein: CASSLGSGTGGADTF

D gene: NA
V gene: TRBV5-5
clone size: NA
J gene: TRBJ2-5
CDR3 length: 13
CDR3 DNA: TGTGCCAGCAGCTTGGAAGGGGTCGAGACCCAGTACTTC
CDR3 protein: CASSLEGVETQYF

D gene: TRBD1
V gene: TRBV7-9
clone size: once
J gene: TRBJ2-5
CDR3 length: 19
CDR3 DNA: TGTGCCAGCAGCTTAGCGCTACTTTATGGGACAGCGAACCAAGAGACCCAGTACTTC
CDR3 protein: CASSLALLYGTANQETQYF

D gene: NA
V gene: TRBV6-5
clone size: NA
J gene: TRBJ2-1
CDR3 length: 16
CDR3 DNA: TGTGCCAGCAGTTACTCACCCCGTGGAGGGTTCAGTGAGCAGTTCTTC
CDR3 protein: CASSYSPRGGFSEQFF

D gene: TRBD2
V gene: TRBV11-3
clone size: few
J gene: TRBJ2-7
CDR3 length: 17
CDR3 DNA: TGTGCCAGCAGCTTCCCAATTCTATGCGGGGGGTCATACGAGCAGTACTTC
CDR3 protein: CASSFPILCGGSYEQYF

D gene: NA
V gene: TRBV27
clone size: few
J gene: TRBJ2-7
CDR3 length: 15
CDR3 DNA: TGTGCCAGCAGCCTTAGAGCAGTCGAACCGCACGAGCAGTACTTC
CDR3 protein: CASSLRAVEPHEQYF

D gene: TRBD1
V gene: TRBV7-9
clone size: few
J gene: TRBJ1-2
CDR3 length: 16
CDR3 DNA: TGTGCCAGCAGCAACGACAGGGGGCCGAGAGGCTATGGCTACACCTTC
CDR3 protein: CASSNDRGPRGYGYTF

D gene: NA
V gene: TRBV29-1
clone size: NA
J gene: TRBJ2-2
CDR3 length: 17
CDR3 DNA: TGCAGCGTTGTAGGACAGATAGTAACGGGAAACACCGGGGAGCTGTTTTTT
CDR3 protein: CSVVGQIVTGNTGELFF

D gene: TRBD1
V gene: TRBV7-9
clone size: NA
J gene: TRBJ1-1
CDR3 length: 15
CDR3 DNA: TGTGCCAGCAGCCAGAGGACAGGGGGGTACACTGAAGCTTTCTTT
CDR3 protein: CASSQRTGGYTEAFF

D gene: NA
V gene: TRBV14
clone size: NA
J gene: TRBJ1-1
CDR3 length: 14
CDR3 DNA: TGTGCCAGCAGCCAAGTAGGGATGAACACTGAAGCTTTCTTT
CDR3 protein: CASSQVGMNTEAFF

D gene: NA
V gene: TRBV7-6
clone size: NA
J gene: TRBJ1-4
CDR3 length: 14
CDR3 DNA: TGTGCCAGCAGCTTAGGGGGCGGCTATGAAAAACTGTTTTTT
CDR3 protein: CASSLGGGYEKLFF

D gene: TRBD1
V gene: TRBV9
clone size: NA
J gene: TRBJ2-5
CDR3 length: 14
CDR3 DNA: TGTGCCAGCAGCGTGACAGGGGGCGCGGAGACCCAGTACTTC
CDR3 protein: CASSVTGGAETQYF

D gene: NA
V gene: TRBV27
clone size: NA
J gene: TRBJ1-3
CDR3 length: 17
CDR3 DNA: TGTGCCAGCAGTTCCACCCGGATACCCAGCTCTGGAAACACCATATATTTT
CDR3 protein: CASSSTRIPSSGNTIYF

D gene: NA
V gene: TRBV6-2/TRBV6-3
clone size: NA
J gene: TRBJ2-3
CDR3 length: 15
CDR3 DNA: TGTGCCAGCAGTTACGACCAGGGAGTCACAGATACGCAGTATTTT
CDR3 protein: CASSYDQGVTDTQYF